This entry concerns a single TCR beta chain. Its antigen is still unknown. V lost 9 bases and J lost 3, with 18 bases in between. The CDR3 extends over 14 amino acids. The germline gives CDR1 LNHDA, CDR2 SQIVND (reference sequence). CD45RO-negative, CCR7-selected cells formed the naive CD8 fraction, which excluded terminally differentiated effector memory CD45RA+ cells. These data belong to a study of shared clonotypes between healthy human individuals. Broader study findings: Large sequencing depth failed to make sorted-subset sequencing complete, rarefaction showed. Generation probabilities were higher for clonotypes shared across all four sorted-subset donors than for unshared ones.

The authors split each subset's genomic DNA evenly across several immunoSEQ plates. Repertoires were generated with immunoSEQ multiplex PCR, while TCRdb's copy carries only in-frame clones and drops some. The data contain 500,000 to 700,000 clones, approximately 96% of them singletons. Sequenced material: naive CD8+ T cells sorted from blood. The genes are TRBV19 and TRBJ2-7; maybe TRBD1 (5 bases). The receptor comes from a woman in her twenties or thirties in good health. The CDR3 DNA sequence: TGTGCCAGCGCTTCCAGGGAAATGGGCTACGAGCAGTACTTC. It is translated as CASASREMGYEQYF.